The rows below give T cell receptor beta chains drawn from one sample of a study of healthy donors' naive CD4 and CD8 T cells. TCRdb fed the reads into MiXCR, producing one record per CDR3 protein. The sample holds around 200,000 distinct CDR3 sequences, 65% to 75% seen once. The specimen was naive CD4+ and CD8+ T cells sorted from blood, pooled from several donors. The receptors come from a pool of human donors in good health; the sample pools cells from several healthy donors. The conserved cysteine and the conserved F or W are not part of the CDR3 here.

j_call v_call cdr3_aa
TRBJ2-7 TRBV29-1 SVTVLAVSYEQY
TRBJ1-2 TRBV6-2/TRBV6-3 ASSYWGQGNGYT
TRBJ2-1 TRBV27 ASSLRLGQGGNEQF
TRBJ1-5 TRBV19 ASSRINNQPQH
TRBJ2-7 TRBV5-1 ASSDDSYEQY
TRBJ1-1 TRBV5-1 ASSDWLNTEAF
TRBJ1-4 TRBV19 ASNRGEKLF
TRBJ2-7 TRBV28 ASSAPPAAHEQY
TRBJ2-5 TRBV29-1 SVGDRPGETQY
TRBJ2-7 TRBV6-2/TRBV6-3 STGIFYEQY
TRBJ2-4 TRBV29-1 SVVRGGNIQY
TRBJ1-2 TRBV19 ASNPGGAFGYT
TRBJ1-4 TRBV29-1 SVYDGSKGVGEKLF
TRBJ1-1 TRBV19 ASGGAAGEAF
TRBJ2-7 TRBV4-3 ASSQEEGGGYEQY
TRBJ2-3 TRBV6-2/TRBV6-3 ASAGTRTQY
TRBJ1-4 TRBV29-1 SVEAGWGEKLF
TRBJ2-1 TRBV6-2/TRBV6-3 ASMKGRSYNEQF
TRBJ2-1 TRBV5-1 ASSLATGRNEQF
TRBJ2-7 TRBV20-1 SASWTLSYEQY
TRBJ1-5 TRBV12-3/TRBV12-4 ASRPQLMGNQPQH
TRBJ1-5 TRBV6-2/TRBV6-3 ASKSRTGGQPQH
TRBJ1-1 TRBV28 ASSHRGRDLAF
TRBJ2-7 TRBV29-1 SVERPHSYEQY
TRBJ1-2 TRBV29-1 SVEDPGYT
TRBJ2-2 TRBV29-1 SVEGRRGPWDTGELF
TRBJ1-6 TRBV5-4 ASSIQPGRGSPLH
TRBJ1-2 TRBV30 ASTWSNYGYT
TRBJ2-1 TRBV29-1 SVARGGRGRYNEQF